The 16 T cell receptor beta chains reported below all come from one sample, sequenced in a study of control samples from healthy donors and cancer patients (dated by TCRdb to about 2020). The library was produced with the immunoSEQ multiplex PCR assay. TCRdb retrieved this table from immuneACCESS and kept in-frame rearrangements only. Not all clones are present; in checked studies, unresolved V genes account for under half, and no reason is known for the remainder. Across this sample there are 200,000 to 250,000 clones, with roughly 94% seen only once. The ten biggest clones cover over 1.2% of the sample. Sequenced sample: blood. The receptors here all came from a man in his fifties or sixties in good health.

J is TRBJ2-4 and V is TRBV28; no reliable D call. The germline V and J ends were trimmed by 7 bases and 0 bases, with 10 bases remaining between them. The CDR3 spans 14 residues. Germline CDR1 reads MDHEN; CDR2 reads SYDVKM. Here the CDR3 DNA reads TGTGCCAGCATCTCAACCCTAGCCAAAAACATTCAGTACTTC. This gives the protein CASISTLAKNIQYF.

The chain is built from TRBV4-3 and TRBJ2-3, with TRBD2 matching 13 bases. Per germline, CDR1 LGHNA and CDR2 YSLEER. This CDR3 is 19 amino acids long. J lost 0 bases, V lost 1 base, and 7 bases had no gene match. The CDR3 nucleotides are TGCGCCAGCAGCCAAGTCACTAGCGGGGGGGCTGTAAGCACAGATACGCAGTATTTT. This sequence encodes CASSQVTSGGAVSTDTQYF.

The gene calls are TRBV5-1 and TRBJ1-3; D unresolved. Trimming pared 0 bases from V and 2 bases from J, leaving 9 bases between. CDR1 is SGHRS, CDR2 YFSETQ, per germline. The CDR3 is 15 amino acids. The CDR3 loop reads CASSLGEATGNTIYF. CDR3 in DNA: TGCGCCAGCAGCTTGGGGGAAGCTACTGGAAACACCATATATTTT. The entire variable domain, with the rest obtained from reference TRBV5-1 and TRBJ1-3, is as follows: KAGVTQTPRYLIKTRGQQVTLSCSPISGHRSVSWYQQTPGQGLQFLFEYFSETQRNKGNFPGRFSGRQFSNSRSEMNVSTLELGDSALYLCASSLGEATGNTIYFGEGSWLTVV.

CDR3 nucleotides: TGTGCCAGCAGCAAAGTACGGGACAGGGGCAATCAGCCCCAGCATTTT. This sequence encodes CASSKVRDRGNQPQHF. V and J are TRBV21-1 and TRBJ1-5; TRBD1 reflects the table's D call only, with no check against the DNA. TRBV21-1 is a pseudogene locus. The CDR3 consists of 16 residues.

The chain links TRBV11-2 to TRBJ2-5; D might be TRBD1 (6 bases). The germline gives CDR1 SGHAT, CDR2 FQNNGV. V dropped 5 bases and J dropped 4 bases, with 14 bases sitting between them. This CDR3 region has 14 residues. CDR3 bases: TGTGCCAGCAGCCCAGGGGTTGGTCGAGAGACCCAGTACTTC. Its translation: CASSPGVGRETQYF.

A single count supports this clone. The gene calls are TRBV30 and TRBJ1-2, with D possibly being TRBD1 (5 bases). The CDR3 contains 13 residues. The germline CDR1 and CDR2 sequences are GTSNPN and SVGIG (reference sequence). Trimming removed 4 bases from V and 7 bases from J, with 16 bases in between. The CDR3 protein is CAWTGGVGLGYTF. CDR3 sequence (DNA): TGTGCCTGGACCGGCGGCGTGGGGCTTGGCTACACCTTC.

As concerns this clone: Other DNA sequences within the sample encode an identical CDR3. In nucleotides, the CDR3 is TGCGCCAGCAGCCCCAGGACCGGTAATTCACCCCTCCACTTT. The encoded protein is CASSPRTGNSPLHF. The chain couples TRBV5-1 to TRBJ1-6; D ambiguous. Trimming shortened V by 4 bases and J by 6 bases, and 11 bases separated the two germline ends. CDR1 is SGHRS, CDR2 YFSETQ, per germline. This CDR3 region has 14 residues. Supplemented by reference TRBV5-1 and TRBJ1-6, the full variable domain reads KAGVTQTPRYLIKTRGQQVTLSCSPISGHRSVSWYQQTPGQGLQFLFEYFSETQRNKGNFPGRFSGRQFSNSRSEMNVSTLELGDSALYLCASSPRTGNSPLHFGNGTRLTVT.

The rearrangement joins TRBV11-2 to TRBJ2-1; D is ambiguous. The CDR3 covers 14 residues. Trimming left V 4 bases short and J 0 bases short, with 7 bases between. Looked up from germline, CDR1 is SGHAT and CDR2 is FQNNGV. As DNA, the CDR3 is TGTGCCAGCAGCTCGGGTAGCTCCTACAATGAGCAGTTCTTC. It yields the protein CASSSGSSYNEQFF.

J is TRBJ1-1 and V is TRBV18; D not resolved. CDR1 is KGHSH, CDR2 LQKENI, per germline. The CDR3 runs to 15 residues. Trimming stripped 1 base from V and 5 bases from J, with 14 bases between. DNA for the CDR3: TGTGCCAGCTCACCACGTACAACAGCGGGGACTGAAGCTTTCTTT. Its translation is CASSPRTTAGTEAFF.

V is TRBV28 and J is TRBJ2-7, with D perhaps TRBD2 (6 bases). The V end was cut by 4 bases, the J end by 3 bases, with 19 bases between. The length of the CDR3 is 16 residues. CDR1 is MDHEN and CDR2 is SYDVKM in the germline V gene. The CDR3 reads CASSSPSTGEGYEQYF. The CDR3 DNA reads as TGTGCCAGCAGTTCCCCAAGTACGGGGGAAGGCTACGAGCAGTACTTC.

The genes are TRBV28 and TRBJ1-6; perhaps TRBD1 as D (5 bases). In germline, CDR1 is MDHEN, CDR2 SYDVKM. This CDR3 spans 15 amino acids. The V and J ends lost 3 bases and 9 bases respectively, with 15 bases between them. CDR3 residues: CASSLVGRARSPLHF. CDR3 sequence (DNA): TGTGCCAGCAGTTTGGTAGGCAGGGCTCGTTCACCCCTCCACTTT.

V gene TRBV28 combines with J gene TRBJ2-2; D unclear. CDR3 length: 12 amino acids. Germline V gives CDR1 MDHEN, CDR2 SYDVKM. V was clipped by 7 bases and J by 0 bases, with 3 bases between them. CDR3 coding DNA: TGTGCCAGCATGACGAACACCGGGGAGCTGTTTTTT. Protein product: CASMTNTGELFF.

The V and J genes are TRBV5-1 and TRBJ1-4; weak D call: TRBD1 (6 bases). This CDR3 has 17 amino acids. V lost 4 bases to trimming and J lost 7 bases, with 23 bases between them. The germline V gene has CDR1 SGHRS and CDR2 YFSETQ. This CDR3 reads CASSPGAIGGAGEKLFF. The CDR3 coding sequence is TGCGCCAGCAGCCCAGGAGCGATTGGGGGCGCGGGTGAAAAACTGTTTTTT.

The J gene is TRBJ1-6, the V gene TRBV5-1; the D is unclear. Germline CDR1 is SGHRS and CDR2 is YFSETQ. The CDR3 has 15 amino acids. V lost 0 bases and J 3 bases, leaving 7 bases between the germline ends. CDR3 region: CASSLEAIYNSPLHF. The CDR3 DNA sequence: TGCGCCAGCAGCTTGGAGGCTATCTATAATTCACCCCTCCACTTT.

This chain uses TRBV18 with TRBJ2-2; D is undetermined. V was clipped by 3 bases and J by 4 bases, with 3 bases between them. Germline assignment: CDR1 KGHSH and CDR2 LQKENI. The CDR3 runs 12 residues. The CDR3 spells CASSPPTGELFF. The CDR3 DNA follows: TGTGCCAGCTCACCTCCCACCGGGGAGCTGTTTTTT.

The CDR3, as DNA: TGCGCCAGCACCCCTCCTTTTGAGGGGGGCGTAAAGACCCAGTACTTC. It yields the protein CASTPPFEGGVKTQYF. This chain links TRBV5-1 with TRBJ2-5, with D possibly called TRBD1 or TRBD2 (6 bases each). Germline CDR1 SGHRS, CDR2 YFSETQ. V lost 6 bases, J lost 6 bases, and 24 bases lay in between. The CDR3 extends over 16 amino acids.